This T cell receptor beta chain was sequenced in a study of cytomegalovirus exposure and HLA in healthy donors. CDR1 MNHNS and CDR2 SASEGT come from the germline V gene. Between the trimmed V and J ends, which lost 10 bases and 0 bases, there was a span of 10 bases. This CDR3 is 12 amino acids long. Study-level results: In an earlier analysis, productive rearrangement rates for most beta V segments clustered near 87% or 30%.

The primer mix had 60 Vbeta and 13 Jbeta primers. Repertoires were generated with immunoSEQ multiplex PCR, while TCRdb's copy carries only in-frame clones and drops some. The sample contains some 190,000 clones, around 80% of which appear only once. In regard to this clone: Its matching antigen is unknown.

V gene TRBV6-1 combines with J gene TRBJ2-7, with a possible D match to TRBD1 (6 bases). The specimen was PBMCs. This receptor was identified in a male donor in good health and CMV-seronegative. This chain's CDR3 is CATRDTSYEQYF. As DNA, the CDR3 is TGTGCCACGAGGGACACCTCCTACGAGCAGTACTTC.